The text below deals with one T cell receptor (beta chain). Germline V gives CDR1 SEHNR, CDR2 FQNEAQ (reference sequence). There are 13 residues in the CDR3. The V gene end was trimmed by 6 bases and the J gene end by 3 bases; junction bases not matched to a gene: 4. Investigators divided CD4+ cells into CD45RA+ naive and CD45RA-negative memory subsets. The data derive from a study of shared clonotypes between healthy human individuals. TCRdb's table, derived via immunoSEQ multiplex PCR, lists solely in-frame clones and lacks some. This sample carries 700,000 or so clones, about two thirds of them seen once, and the ten largest clones take under 2%.

Specimen: memory CD4+ T cells sorted from blood. The subset is: CD45RA-negative fraction. The chain employs TRBV7-9 and TRBJ2-7; TRBD2 matches 8 bases. The source of this sequence is a woman aged 25 to 39 in good health. CDR3: CASRRLAGYEQYF. The CDR3 nucleotides are TGTGCCAGCAGGAGGCTAGCGGGCTACGAGCAGTACTTC.